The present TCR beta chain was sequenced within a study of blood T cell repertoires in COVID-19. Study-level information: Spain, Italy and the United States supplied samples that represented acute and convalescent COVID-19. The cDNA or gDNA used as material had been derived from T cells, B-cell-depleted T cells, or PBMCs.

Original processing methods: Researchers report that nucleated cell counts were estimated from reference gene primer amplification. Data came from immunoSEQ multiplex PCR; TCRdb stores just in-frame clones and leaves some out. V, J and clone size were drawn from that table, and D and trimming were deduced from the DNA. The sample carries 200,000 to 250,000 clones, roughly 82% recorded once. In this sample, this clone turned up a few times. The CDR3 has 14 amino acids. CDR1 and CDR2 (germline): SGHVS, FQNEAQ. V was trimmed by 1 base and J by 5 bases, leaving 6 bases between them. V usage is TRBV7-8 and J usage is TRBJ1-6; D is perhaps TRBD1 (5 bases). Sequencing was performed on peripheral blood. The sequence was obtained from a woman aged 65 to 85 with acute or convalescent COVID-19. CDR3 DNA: TGTGCCAGCAGCTTAGACAGGAATAATTCACCCCTCCACTTT. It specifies CASSLDRNNSPLHF.